The 28 T cell receptor beta chains in this list originate from one sample, sequenced in a study of control samples from healthy donors and cancer patients (dated by TCRdb to 2018 to 2020). Libraries came from the immunoSEQ multiplex PCR assay. TCRdb's version of the immuneACCESS table is confined to in-frame rearrangements and falls short of the full clone set. An unresolved V gene accounts for under half of the shortfall where checked; the remainder is of unknown origin. Counted in this sample were tens of thousands of clones; approximately 95% of them appeared once. Jointly, the top ten make up approximately 1% of the sample. What was sequenced was blood. These receptors were obtained from a young woman in good health.

The chain recombines TRBV9 with TRBJ2-7; weak D call: TRBD2 (6 bases). CDR1 and CDR2 from the germline V gene are SGDLS and YYNGEE. The CDR3 spans 15 residues. V was cut by 0 bases and J by 2 bases, with 12 bases left in between. The CDR3 DNA sequence: TGTGCCAGCAGCGTAGGGGTCGGGGGAACCTACGAGCAGTACTTC. Encoded protein: CASSVGVGGTYEQYF.

The chain carries TRBV27 and TRBJ2-5, with 10 bases lining up with TRBD1. Per germline, CDR1 MNHEY and CDR2 SMNVEV (reference sequence). Trimming removed 5 bases from V and 4 bases from J; junction bases left unmatched: 16. CDR3 length: 18 amino acids. DNA for the CDR3: TGTGCCAGCAGTGGGGCCGATCCGCGACAGGGGGCCGTAGAGACCCAGTACTTC. As protein: CASSGADPRQGAVETQYF.

The rearrangement uses TRBV28 and TRBJ2-5, with 8 positions matching TRBD2. Germline trimming cut 1 base from V and 7 bases from J; bases unmatched to any gene: 8. The CDR3 runs 15 residues. Germline loops: CDR1 MDHEN, CDR2 SYDVKM. The CDR3 DNA reads TGTGCCAGCAGTTTATCCCAGCGGGGGTTCGGGACCCAGTACTTC. Translating gives CASSLSQRGFGTQYF.

On this clone: An end of the junction differs from the germline gene, which may be a read error. The chain joins TRBV14 to TRBJ1-4, with TRBD1 as a possible D gene (5 bases). This CDR3 is built from 13 residues. Germline V gene data show CDR1 as SGHDN and CDR2 as FVKESK. The CDR3 DNA follows: TGTGCCAGCAGCCAAGGGGCAGGGCTGGACCCATCTTTT. Residues: CASSQGAGLDPSF.

The gene calls are TRBV7-9 and TRBJ1-4, with 10 bases fitting TRBD1. The germline V gene has CDR1 SEHNR and CDR2 FQNEAQ (reference sequence). V shed 4 bases and J 5 bases; nucleotides not matched to a gene: 1. The CDR3 is 14 amino acids. The CDR3 DNA follows: TGTGCCAGCAGCTGGACAGGGGGGAATGAAAAACTGTTTTTT. Translation gives CASSWTGGNEKLFF.

This rearrangement joins TRBV28 to TRBJ2-3; no clear D gene. Trimming took off 5 bases at V and 6 bases at J, with 6 bases between the two ends. Germline assignment: CDR1 MDHEN and CDR2 SYDVKM. This CDR3 has 11 residues. CDR3 region: CASSPLDTQYF. CDR3 coding DNA: TGTGCCAGCAGTCCCTTGGATACGCAGTATTTT.

The gene calls are TRBV30 and TRBJ1-1, with a tentative D call TRBD1 (6 bases). Trimming left V 2 bases short and J 1 base short, with 23 bases between. CDR1 is GTSNPN, CDR2 SVGIG, per germline (reference sequence). This CDR3 is 18 amino acids long. The CDR3 coding sequence is TGTGCCTGGAGTCTCCGGTATTGGGGGCCGGGCCGGAACACTGAAGCTTTCTTT. Amino acids: CAWSLRYWGPGRNTEAFF. The full variable domain, completed using reference TRBV30 and TRBJ1-1, is SQTIHQWPATLVQPVGSPLSLECTVEGTSNPNLYWYRQAAGRGLQLLFYSVGIGQISSEVPQNLSASRPQDRQFILSSKKLLLSDSGFYLCAWSLRYWGPGRNTEAFFGQGTRLTVV.

The rearrangement uses TRBV7-2 and TRBJ1-5; tentative D call: TRBD1 (5 bases). V lost 4 bases and J lost 4, with 11 bases in between. Germline V gives CDR1 SGHTA, CDR2 FQGNSA. The CDR3 contains 14 residues. CDR3 loop: CASSSGHLNQPQHF. The DNA of the CDR3 is TGTGCCAGCAGCTCAGGACATCTGAATCAGCCCCAGCATTTT. The full variable domain, with the rest looked up from reference TRBV7-2 and TRBJ1-5, is GAGVSQSPSNKVTEKGKDVELRCDPISGHTALYWYRQSLGQGLEFLIYFQGNSAPDKSGLPSDRFSAERTGGSVSTLTIQRTQQEDSAVYLCASSSGHLNQPQHFGDGTRLSIL.

The rearrangement uses TRBV5-5 and TRBJ1-4; no clear D. CDR1 and CDR2 (germline): SGHKS, YYEKEE (reference sequence). CDR3 size: 18 residues. The V end was cut by 1 base, the J end by 0 bases, with 16 bases between. The CDR3 DNA reads as TGTGCCAGCAGCTTGAGGCCAGTTTTATCTGCAACTAATGAAAAACTGTTTTTT. It yields the protein CASSLRPVLSATNEKLFF.

The chain is built from TRBV9 and TRBJ2-1; D is unresolved. The germline V and J ends were trimmed by 4 bases and 5 bases, with 13 bases remaining between them. The CDR3 spans 14 residues. From germline, CDR1 is SGDLS and CDR2 YYNGEE. CDR3 coding DNA: TGTGCCAGCAGCCAGTCTCCAGCGAACAATGAGCAGTTCTTC. Protein product: CASSQSPANNEQFF.

The rearrangement links TRBV6-5 to TRBJ2-1, with 10 positions matching TRBD2. The length of the CDR3 is 14 residues. J lost 4 bases, V lost 5 bases, and 2 bases had no gene match. CDR1 and CDR2 from the germline V gene are MNHEY and SVGAGI. The CDR3 DNA is TGTGCCAGCAGTCTAGCGGGGGCGTACAATGAGCAGTTCTTC. It codes for CASSLAGAYNEQFF.

The chain joins TRBV30 to TRBJ1-2; 7 nucleotides align to TRBD1. Germline-derived CDR1 and CDR2 are GTSNPN and SVGIG (reference sequence). V gave up 2 bases and J gave up 0 bases; unmatched junction bases: 9. The CDR3 consists of 16 residues. CDR3 region: CAWSPRDRASNYGYTF. The CDR3 nucleotides are TGTGCCTGGAGTCCGCGCGACAGGGCCTCTAACTATGGCTACACCTTC.

CDR3 loop: CAISPTGGNTEAFF. The DNA for the CDR3 is TGTGCCATCAGTCCCACAGGGGGGAACACTGAAGCTTTCTTT. The gene calls are TRBV10-3 and TRBJ1-1, with TRBD1 identical over 8 bases. The CDR3 runs 14 residues. The germline CDR1 and CDR2 sequences are ENHRY and SYGVKD. Trimming cost V 5 bases and J 1 base; bases outside gene matches: 3.

V and J are TRBV7-3 and TRBJ1-2; D is possibly TRBD1 (5 bases). Trimming removed 5 bases at V and 2 bases at J, with 12 bases between. The CDR3 runs 14 residues. Germline V gene sequence: CDR1 SGHTA, CDR2 FQGTGA. The CDR3 coding sequence is TGTGCCAGCAGCCCATCCCCAGGGAACTATGGCTACACCTTC. Its translation: CASSPSPGNYGYTF.

The chain has TRBV7-3 and TRBJ2-6; D remains unclear. The germline V and J ends were trimmed by 3 bases and 0 bases, with 6 bases remaining between them. The germline gives CDR1 SGHTA, CDR2 FQGTGA. CDR3 length equals 15 residues. CDR3 protein: CASSFGSSGANVLTF. The CDR3 nucleotides are TGTGCCAGCAGCTTCGGCAGCTCTGGGGCCAACGTCCTGACTTTC.

This clone was detected only once. The gene calls are TRBV6-4 and TRBJ2-6; perhaps TRBD1 as D (6 bases). V was cut by 3 bases and J by 0 bases, with 6 bases left in between. This CDR3 is built from 15 residues. Germline assignment: CDR1 MRHNA and CDR2 SNTAGT. CDR3 bases: TGTGCCAGCAGTGAGGACAGCTCTGGGGCCAACGTCCTGACTTTC. Amino acid sequence: CASSEDSSGANVLTF.

This clone was recorded once. The genes are TRBV28 and TRBJ2-7; weak D call: TRBD1 (5 bases). This CDR3 has 17 residues. Germline CDR1 and CDR2: MDHEN and SYDVKM. Between the trimmed V and J ends, which lost 3 bases and 2 bases, there was a span of 20 bases. The CDR3 DNA reads as TGTGCCAGCAGTTTCGCCCTAGACAGCCCAACCCCCTACGAGCAGTACTTC. Translated, it gives CASSFALDSPTPYEQYF.

This chain uses TRBV6-5 with TRBJ1-1; D remains ambiguous. This CDR3 region has 14 residues. V shed 6 bases and J shed 4 bases, with 15 bases lying between them. The V gene's germline CDR1 is MNHEY and CDR2 SVGAGI. In DNA form, the CDR3 reads TGTGCCAGCAGCGGAGGGAGGTGGGGCACTGAAGCTTTCTTT. Its protein product is CASSGGRWGTEAFF.

Concerning this clone itself: An end of the junction differs from the germline gene, which may be a read error. The chain is built from TRBV6-6 and TRBJ1-2; the match to TRBD1 covers 7 bases. The CDR3 is made up of 12 amino acids. Germline V CDR1 and CDR2: MNHNY, SVGAGI (reference sequence). The DNA of the CDR3 is TGTGCCAGCAGTTACTCGGGGGACAGTCGGGTATTC. This sequence encodes CASSYSGDSRVF.

The gene calls are TRBV7-2 and TRBJ1-2; possibly TRBD1 for D (6 bases). CDR1 and CDR2 (germline): SGHTA, FQGNSA. V lost 5 bases and J lost 1, with 8 bases in between. The CDR3 spans 13 residues. The CDR3 reads CASSPQGNYGYTF. CDR3 DNA sequence: TGTGCCAGCAGCCCACAGGGTAACTATGGCTACACCTTC.

The rearrangement joins TRBV29-1 to TRBJ1-5; 8 bases map to TRBD1. Germline CDR1 is SQVTM and CDR2 is ANQGSEA. The CDR3 consists of 15 residues. The V and J ends lost 4 bases and 7 bases, in that order; junction bases with no gene match: 12. The CDR3 is CSVGETRGLGQPQHF. The CDR3 nucleotides read TGCAGCGTTGGGGAAACCAGGGGGCTCGGACAGCCCCAGCATTTT.

This clone occurred a few times. V gene TRBV6-1 combines with J gene TRBJ1-1; a weak D match, TRBD1 (6 bases). The CDR3 is 16 amino acids. Germline CDR1 and CDR2: MNHNS and SASEGT. V gave up 4 bases and J gave up 2 bases, with 17 bases separating them. CDR3 sequence: CASSGFMGALNTEAFF. The CDR3 coding sequence is TGTGCCAGCAGTGGGTTCATGGGGGCTCTAAACACTGAAGCTTTCTTT.

The chain combines TRBV28 with TRBJ1-3; D is unclear. The CDR3 is made up of 17 amino acids. Per germline, CDR1 MDHEN and CDR2 SYDVKM. V lost 4 bases and J lost 7, with 23 bases in between. The CDR3 region is CASSSRTRPGRSNTIYF. CDR3 sequence (DNA): TGTGCCAGCAGTTCCCGTACCCGTCCGGGCAGGTCCAACACCATATATTTT.

The chain couples TRBV28 to TRBJ1-4; a possible D gene is TRBD1 (6 bases). Trimming took off 4 bases at V and 8 bases at J, with 14 bases between the two ends. Germline V gene sequence: CDR1 MDHEN, CDR2 SYDVKM. This CDR3 has 14 amino acids. CDR3 nucleotides: TGTGCCAGCAGTTCGGGGGCGCGGGGAGAAAAACTGTTTTTT. Protein: CASSSGARGEKLFF.

The chain has TRBV3-1 (or the pseudogene TRBV3-2) and TRBJ2-2, with 8 bases aligning to TRBD2. Germline V gene data show CDR1 as LGHDT and CDR2 as YNNKEL (reference sequence). Trimming cost V 4 bases and J 3 bases; bases outside gene matches: 1. CDR3 length equals 14 residues. Here the CDR3 reads CASSPGGDTGELFF. Here the CDR3 DNA reads TGTGCCAGCAGCCCCGGGGGGGACACCGGGGAGCTGTTTTTT.

The rearrangement uses TRBV11-2 and TRBJ2-2; TRBD1 matches 9 bases. Germline lookup yields CDR1 SGHAT and CDR2 FQNNGV. V lost 1 base, J lost 1 base, and 10 bases stayed unmatched. This CDR3 has 19 residues. CDR3 nucleotide sequence: TGTGCCAGCAGCTTAGTCGCAGTCAGGACAGGGGTGAACACCGGGGAGCTGTTTTTT. This translates into CASSLVAVRTGVNTGELFF.

This chain joins TRBV4-3 and TRBJ1-1; D gene unclear. Germline V gene lookup returns CDR1 LGHNA and CDR2 YSLEER. The CDR3 has 15 amino acids. Trimming pared 3 bases from V and 1 base from J, leaving 12 bases between. The CDR3 loop reads CASSQASGPNTEAFF. The CDR3 nucleotides read TGCGCCAGCAGCCAGGCCAGTGGACCGAACACTGAAGCTTTCTTT.

The rearrangement links TRBV6-2 or TRBV6-3 to TRBJ2-5; D is uncertain. Germline lookup yields CDR1 MNHEY and CDR2 SVGEGT. The V end lost 2 bases, the J end lost 4 bases, and 20 bases lay between the germline ends. CDR3 length: 17 residues. The CDR3 coding sequence is TGTGCCAGCAGTTACCCGTTAGGGTCTCCCCCGCCAGAGACCCAGTACTTC. Translation: CASSYPLGSPPPETQYF.